This is a list of T cell receptor beta chains from one sample in a study of cytomegalovirus exposure and HLA in healthy donors. The method was immunoSEQ multiplex PCR; TCRdb's version includes in-frame clones alone and lacks a portion of them. The sample consists of 150,000 to 200,000 clones, roughly 83% of them appearing once. Source material: PBMCs. All receptors derive from a woman aged 18-35 years in good health and CMV-seronegative. Both conserved end residues are part of each CDR3. Each record gives: D gene, J gene, clone size, V gene, CDR3 protein, CDR3 DNA. The D gene is left open where the match is weak. Size tells how often a clone was seen (once, few, many) or the class of an expanded clone, and some rows leave it out.

>.|TRBJ2-7|.|TRBV6-5
CASSSSGTSSYEQYF
TGTGCCAGCAGTTCCTCCGGGACTTCTAGCTACGAGCAGTACTTC
>.|TRBJ2-1|.|TRBV7-8
CASSLDRYREGRNEQFF
TGTGCCAGCAGCTTAGATCGGTACAGGGAAGGTCGGAATGAGCAGTTCTTC
>TRBD1|TRBJ1-2|.|TRBV15
CATSRDGTGVNVGYTF
TGTGCCACCAGCAGAGACGGGACAGGCGTTAATGTTGGCTACACCTTC
>.|TRBJ2-3|.|TRBV19
CASSIRSPLPTDTQYF
TGTGCCAGTAGTATCCGGTCCCCCTTACCCACAGATACGCAGTATTTT
>.|TRBJ1-2|few|TRBV4-2
CASSQERRNYGYTF
TGTGCCAGCAGCCAAGAACGCAGAAACTATGGCTACACCTTC
>.|TRBJ1-6|.|TRBV18
CASSLGNTANNSPLHF
TGTGCCAGCTCACTCGGCAATACAGCCAATAATTCACCCCTCCACTTT
>.|TRBJ1-2|.|TRBV9
CASSVDGVAGDGYTF
TGTGCCAGCAGCGTAGACGGGGTTGCGGGGGATGGCTACACCTTC
>TRBD2|TRBJ2-3|.|TRBV5-4
CASSSGLAGPTDTQYF
TGTGCCAGCAGCTCCGGACTAGCGGGGCCCACAGATACGCAGTATTTT
>.|TRBJ2-7|.|TRBV18
CASSPLAGDSYEQYF
TGTGCCAGCTCACCACTGGCAGGGGACTCCTACGAGCAGTACTTC
>TRBD2|TRBJ2-1|.|TRBV2
CASNGQGIAGGPYNEQFF
TGTGCCAGCAATGGACAGGGGATAGCGGGAGGGCCCTACAATGAGCAGTTCTTC
>TRBD1|TRBJ2-7|.|TRBV6-5
CASSGFRDRGYEQYF
TGTGCCAGCAGTGGATTCCGGGACAGGGGGTACGAGCAGTACTTC
>TRBD1|TRBJ2-5|.|TRBV19
CASTPGTGSQETQYF
TGTGCCAGTACCCCCGGGACAGGGAGTCAAGAGACCCAGTACTTC
>TRBD2|TRBJ2-3|.|TRBV28
CASTKGGSIPDTQYF
TGTGCCAGCACCAAGGGCGGGAGTATCCCAGATACGCAGTATTTT
>.|TRBJ1-4|.|TRBV2
CASSERGRARIF
TGTGCCAGCAGTGAAAGGGGCCGGGCCCGGATTTTT
>.|TRBJ2-5|.|TRBV4-1
CASSQWQTAGTQYF
TGCGCCAGCAGCCAATGGCAAACCGCGGGGACCCAGTACTTC
>.|TRBJ1-1|.|TRBV18
CASSPREVQGRVNTEAFF
TGTGCCAGCTCACCACGCGAGGTACAGGGCAGGGTTAACACTGAAGCTTTCTTT
>TRBD1|TRBJ2-7|.|TRBV6-6
CASSAFTGGPLYEQYF
TGTGCCAGCAGTGCCTTCACAGGGGGGCCCCTCTACGAGCAGTACTTC
>TRBD1|TRBJ2-1|.|TRBV4-2
CASSQDSGTGVYNEQFF
TGTGCCAGCAGCCAAGATTCGGGGACAGGGGTCTACAATGAGCAGTTCTTC
>TRBD2|TRBJ2-7|.|TRBV5-4
CASSAGLAGGLHYEQYF
TGTGCCAGCAGCGCAGGACTAGCGGGGGGTTTACACTACGAGCAGTACTTC
>TRBD2|TRBJ2-1|.|TRBV4-2
CASSQEGLAGGLSYNEQFF
TGTGCCAGCAGCCAAGAGGGGCTAGCGGGAGGACTCTCCTACAATGAGCAGTTCTTC
>.|TRBJ1-4|.|TRBV5-6
CASSLGSGEKLFF
TGTGCCAGCAGCTTGGGTTCAGGGGAGAAACTGTTTTTT
>TRBD1|TRBJ1-5|.|TRBV4-2
CASSQDEAGGEVWNQPQHF
TGTGCCAGCAGCCAAGATGAGGCAGGGGGCGAGGTATGGAATCAGCCCCAGCATTTT
>.|TRBJ2-1|.|TRBV7-2
CASRSGGPYNEQFF
TGTGCCAGCAGGAGCGGAGGGCCCTACAATGAGCAGTTCTTC
>TRBD1|TRBJ1-1|.|TRBV19
CASRGQGAGGTEAFF
TGTGCCAGTAGAGGACAGGGGGCAGGGGGTACTGAAGCTTTCTTT
>.|TRBJ1-5|.|TRBV4-1
CASRTTNDREDQPQHF
TGCGCCAGCAGGACAACGAACGACAGAGAAGATCAGCCCCAGCATTTT
>.|TRBJ2-1|.|TRBV29-1
CSVEESPFRGRDEQFF
TGCAGCGTTGAAGAGTCCCCTTTCCGGGGTCGAGATGAGCAGTTCTTC
>TRBD1|TRBJ2-7|.|TRBV6-4
CASSPTGGVDEQYF
TGTGCCAGCAGCCCGACAGGGGGCGTGGACGAGCAGTACTTC
>TRBD1|TRBJ1-4|.|TRBV30
CAWSAGDRGGEKLFF
TGTGCCTGGAGTGCAGGGGACAGGGGAGGTGAAAAACTGTTTTTT
>TRBD1|TRBJ2-7|.|TRBV27
CASSRDSAYEQYF
TGTGCCAGCAGCCGGGACAGCGCCTACGAGCAGTACTTC
>TRBD1|TRBJ2-5|.|TRBV4-1
CASSQARETGGLETQYF
TGCGCCAGCAGCCAAGCCCGGGAGACAGGGGGTCTGGAGACCCAGTACTTC
>TRBD2|TRBJ2-2|.|TRBV4-2
CASSQEPSGPNTGELFF
TGTGCCAGCAGCCAAGAGCCTAGCGGCCCGAACACCGGGGAGCTGTTTTTT
>.|TRBJ2-5|.|TRBV7-7
CASSPSGRKQTQYF
TGTGCCAGCAGCCCGAGTGGGCGAAAGCAGACCCAGTACTTC
>TRBD1|TRBJ2-7|once|TRBV10-3
CAISGGTGRGEQYF
TGTGCCATCAGTGGGGGGACAGGCAGGGGCGAGCAGTACTTC
>.|TRBJ2-2|.|TRBV29-1
CSVLDTGELFF
TGCAGCGTCCTTGACACCGGGGAGCTGTTTTTT
>.|TRBJ1-2|.|TRBV7-9
CASSSVAGRGVGYGYTF
TGTGCCAGCAGCTCAGTGGCAGGTCGGGGAGTGGGCTATGGCTACACCTTC
>.|TRBJ1-1|.|TRBV6-5
CASSYERIKNTEAFF
TGTGCCAGCAGTTACGAGAGGATAAAGAACACTGAAGCTTTCTTT
>.|TRBJ1-2|.|TRBV7-2
CATRGDSNYGYTF
TGTGCCACCAGGGGCGACAGCAACTATGGCTACACCTTC
>TRBD1|TRBJ1-1|.|TRBV27
CASSRDRGDTEAFF
TGTGCCAGCAGCCGGGACAGGGGAGACACTGAAGCTTTCTTT
>TRBD2|TRBJ2-1|.|TRBV7-8
CASRPSSAGAYNEQFF
TGTGCCAGCAGACCGTCCTCCGCGGGGGCCTACAATGAGCAGTTCTTC
>.|TRBJ1-1|.|TRBV15
CATTRDMGGIGTEAFF
TGTGCCACCACTAGAGACATGGGAGGTATTGGCACTGAAGCTTTCTTT
>.|TRBJ1-2|once|TRBV5-5
CASSLVGGPNYGYTF
TGTGCCAGCAGCTTGGTAGGGGGACCTAACTATGGCTACACCTTC
>.|TRBJ2-3|.|TRBV9
CASSVVDSPSTDTQYF
TGTGCCAGCAGCGTAGTGGACAGCCCTAGCACAGATACGCAGTATTTT
>TRBD1|TRBJ1-4|.|TRBV7-8
CASSPQGAFNEKLFF
TGTGCCAGCAGCCCCCAGGGGGCGTTTAATGAAAAACTGTTTTTT
>TRBD1|TRBJ2-5|.|TRBV7-9
CASSYSTGKETQYF
TGTGCCAGCAGCTATTCGACAGGGAAAGAGACCCAGTACTTC
>.|TRBJ1-2|once|TRBV30
CAWSVRRDSYGYTF
TGTGCCTGGAGTGTACGTCGGGACTCCTATGGCTACACCTTC
>.|TRBJ2-5|.|TRBV27
CASSQGTFNRQETQYF
TGTGCCAGCAGCCAAGGGACATTCAATCGCCAAGAGACCCAGTACTTC
>.|TRBJ1-1|.|TRBV18
CASSPLGRGPHTEAFF
TGTGCCAGCTCACCTCTCGGAAGGGGTCCTCACACTGAAGCTTTCTTT
>.|TRBJ2-5|.|TRBV9
CASSVAAIPSETQYF
TGTGCCAGCAGCGTAGCTGCCATTCCGAGTGAGACCCAGTACTTC
>TRBD1|TRBJ1-5|.|TRBV19
CASSTHKQGVGDQPQHF
TGTGCCAGTAGTACTCATAAACAGGGGGTTGGCGATCAGCCCCAGCATTTT
>.|TRBJ1-2|.|TRBV29-1
CSVWTEVFYGYTF
TGCAGCGTTTGGACAGAGGTTTTCTATGGCTACACCTTC
>.|TRBJ1-2|.|TRBV10-3
CAISEPREGANYGYTF
TGTGCCATCAGTGAGCCCCGGGAGGGGGCTAACTATGGCTACACCTTC
>.|TRBJ2-7|.|TRBV11-2
CASRGGGGIYEQYF
TGTGCCAGCCGAGGGGGTGGGGGAATATACGAGCAGTACTTC
>TRBD2|TRBJ2-3|.|TRBV6-1
CASSEASGGPDTQYF
TGTGCCAGCAGTGAAGCTAGCGGGGGCCCAGATACGCAGTATTTT
>TRBD1|TRBJ1-6|.|TRBV9
CASSVDRGYNSPLHF
TGTGCCAGCAGCGTGGACAGGGGTTATAATTCACCCCTCCACTTT
>TRBD2|TRBJ2-1|.|TRBV9
CASSVGGGEFF
TGTGCCAGCAGCGTAGGCGGGGGGGAGTTCTTC
>.|TRBJ2-2|.|TRBV7-2
CASSQGMAGAGELFF
TGTGCCAGCAGCCAGGGGATGGCAGGGGCCGGGGAGCTGTTTTTT
>.|TRBJ2-3|.|TRBV5-4
CASSPWGGLQDTQYF
TGTGCCAGCAGTCCCTGGGGGGGGCTTCAAGATACGCAGTATTTT
>TRBD1|TRBJ2-1|.|TRBV5-6
CASSTNTGQGGNEQFF
TGTGCCAGCAGCACTAATACGGGACAGGGTGGCAATGAGCAGTTCTTC
>TRBD1|TRBJ1-3|.|TRBV5-1
CASSLGGGESLVGNTIYF
TGCGCCAGCAGCTTGGGAGGGGGCGAGTCTCTAGTTGGAAACACCATATATTTT